These 20 T cell receptor beta chains were all obtained from the same sample, sequenced in a study of cytomegalovirus exposure and HLA in healthy donors. Vbeta (60) and Jbeta (13) primers were used in the PCR. TCRdb's table, derived via immunoSEQ multiplex PCR, lists solely in-frame clones and lacks some. The top ten clones hold 2% to 2.5% of a sample with about 180,000 clones, about 77% of them seen once. The specimen was PBMCs. The receptors stem from a man aged 55 to 69 in good health and CMV-seronegative.

This clone was detected only once. The rearrangement uses TRBV9 and TRBJ2-1; 7 nucleotides agree with TRBD2. The CDR3 sequence is 16 residues long. From germline, CDR1 is SGDLS and CDR2 YYNGEE. The V segment lost 0 bases and the J segment 4 bases; nucleotides outside the gene matches: 7. In DNA form, the CDR3 reads TGTGCCAGCAGCGTAGATATAGCGGGCCTTTACAATGAGCAGTTCTTC. Encoded protein: CASSVDIAGLYNEQFF.

DNA for the CDR3: TGTGCCAGTAGTATAGGGGGCGGGAGGGCCTGGTCGGATGAGCAGTTCTTC. It encodes CASSIGGGRAWSDEQFF. The V and J genes are TRBV19 and TRBJ2-1, with 9 bases aligning to TRBD2. Trimming cost V 1 base and J 8 bases; bases outside gene matches: 12. From germline, CDR1 is LNHDA and CDR2 SQIVND (reference sequence). The CDR3 is made up of 17 amino acids.

This clone has just a few counts. This chain uses TRBV2 with TRBJ1-1, with 8 positions matching TRBD1. Germline CDR1 and CDR2: SNHLY and FYNNEI. The CDR3 sequence is 15 residues long. J was trimmed by 4 bases and V by 7 bases; bases with no gene match: 11. CDR3 in DNA: TGTGCCAGCAACATCTTACAGGGGGTTGGCACTGAAGCTTTCTTT. This translates into CASNILQGVGTEAFF.

With respect to this clone: One end of the junction does not line up with germline, which may come from a read error. J is TRBJ1-2 and V is TRBV28, with TRBD1 matching over 7 bases. Germline CDR1 and CDR2: MDHEN and SYDVKM. The CDR3 sequence is 14 residues long. The CDR3 here is CASSNQGDVYGYPF. The CDR3 nucleotides read TGTGCCAGCAGCAACCAGGGGGATGTCTATGGCTACCCCTTC.

The CDR3: CASSDPGTGLYEQYF. The CDR3 DNA reads TGTGCCAGTAGTGACCCCGGGACAGGGCTCTACGAGCAGTACTTC. The gene calls are TRBV19 and TRBJ2-7; TRBD1 aligns across 9 bases. The CDR3 covers 15 residues. V lost 5 bases to trimming and J lost 3 bases; unmatched junction nucleotides: 8. Germline V gene sequence: CDR1 LNHDA, CDR2 SQIVND (reference sequence).

The chain recombines TRBV5-4 with TRBJ2-5; 12 bases are a match to TRBD2. There are 17 residues in the CDR3. V gave up 4 bases and J gave up 5 bases; unmatched junction bases: 12. Germline V CDR1 and CDR2: SGHNT, YYREEE (reference sequence). The DNA of the CDR3 is TGTGCCAGCAGCGGCGCGGCGAGACTAGCGGGAGACGAGACCCAGTACTTC. Protein: CASSGAARLAGDETQYF.

The CDR3 loop reads CASIGLAGVGDTQYF. The CDR3 DNA follows: TGTGCCAGCATAGGACTAGCGGGAGTAGGGGATACGCAGTATTTT. The gene calls are TRBV7-2 and TRBJ2-3; 13 bases are a match to TRBD2. The CDR3 has 15 residues. V shed 7 bases, J shed 6 bases, and the junction held 7 bases outside the gene matches. Per the germline V gene, CDR1 is SGHTA and CDR2 is FQGNSA.

This clone occurred a few times. The rearrangement joins TRBV29-1 to TRBJ1-2; 7 positions match TRBD1. CDR1 and CDR2 (germline): SQVTM, ANQGSEA. Trimming at V came to 2 bases and at J to 6 bases, leaving 12 bases not matched to a gene. This CDR3 has 15 amino acids. The CDR3 region has the DNA TGCAGCGTTGAATTGGGGCTAGGGACAGATGATGGCTACACCTTC. Translated: CSVELGLGTDDGYTF.

This CDR3 is CASSLSGYSTDTQYF. CDR3 nucleotides: TGTGCCAGTAGCCTTAGCGGGTATAGCACAGATACGCAGTATTTT. The genes are TRBV19 and TRBJ2-3; 7 bases are shared with TRBD2. Unmatched junction bases numbered 6, after V lost 6 bases and J lost 0 bases. CDR1 is LNHDA and CDR2 is SQIVND in the germline V gene (reference sequence). The CDR3 has 15 residues.

This chain uses TRBV14 with TRBJ2-5; 8 positions match TRBD2. With V trimmed by 1 base and J by 4 bases, 11 bases remained unmatched. The CDR3 contains 17 residues. Germline assignment: CDR1 SGHDN and CDR2 FVKESK. CDR3 sequence reads: CASSQGAGVVLGETQYF. CDR3 sequence (DNA): TGTGCCAGCAGCCAAGGAGCGGGAGTCGTTTTGGGAGAGACCCAGTACTTC. The full variable domain, rest sourced from reference TRBV14 and TRBJ2-5, is EAGVTQFPSHSVIEKGQTVTLRCDPISGHDNLYWYRRVMGKEIKFLLHFVKESKQDESGMPNNRFLAERTGGTYSTLKVQPAELEDSGVYFCASSQGAGVVLGETQYFGPGTRLLVL.

This clone is a singleton in its sample. CDR3 in amino acids: CASSTRQGPPTNEKLFF. The CDR3 DNA reads as TGTGCCAGTAGTACGAGACAGGGCCCCCCAACTAATGAAAAACTGTTTTTT. The chain uses TRBV19 and TRBJ1-4; 7 bases map to TRBD1. This CDR3 has 17 amino acids. Germline CDR1 LNHDA, CDR2 SQIVND (reference sequence). With V trimmed by 4 bases and J by 0 bases, 8 bases remained unmatched.

This clone was counted once. This chain connects TRBV5-1 to TRBJ1-2; D call uncertain. V lost 0 bases and J 8 bases, leaving 11 bases between the germline ends. Germline CDR1 SGHRS, CDR2 YFSETQ. CDR3 size: 13 residues. The CDR3 region has the DNA TGCGCCAGCAGCTTGGCCAATCGGGAAGGCTACACCTTC. It yields the protein CASSLANREGYTF.

V usage is TRBV7-9 and J usage is TRBJ1-2; the D gene is possibly TRBD1 (6 bases). The V end was cut by 6 bases, the J end by 3 bases, with 11 bases between. Germline V gives CDR1 SEHNR, CDR2 FQNEAQ (reference sequence). CDR3 length: 13 amino acids. The CDR3 protein is CASRKQGDYGYTF. In nucleotides, the CDR3 is TGTGCCAGCAGAAAACAGGGTGACTATGGCTACACCTTC.

The rearrangement links TRBV6-1 to TRBJ2-3, with 10 bases matching TRBD2. Per the germline V gene, CDR1 is MNHNS and CDR2 is SASEGT. The CDR3 has 16 amino acids. Losses at the gene ends were 0 bases for V and 5 bases for J; bases not matched to a gene: 5. CDR3 bases: TGTGCCAGCAGTGAAGCCGCTAGCGGGAGCCTAGATACGCAGTATTTT. This sequence encodes CASSEAASGSLDTQYF.

The CDR3 sequence: CASGGEDRTDTQYF. CDR3 coding DNA: TGTGCCAGCGGGGGGGAGGATCGCACAGATACGCAGTATTTT. The chain couples TRBV2 to TRBJ2-3; TRBD2 agrees at 7 bases. The V gene end was trimmed by 8 bases and the J gene end by 1 base; junction bases not matched to a gene: 6. The CDR3 covers 14 residues. The germline gives CDR1 SNHLY, CDR2 FYNNEI. Using reference TRBV2 and TRBJ2-3 for the parts outside the CDR3, the full variable domain is EPEVTQTPSHQVTQMGQEVILRCVPISNHLYFYWYRQILGQKVEFLVSFYNNEISEKSEIFDDQFSVERPDGSNFTLKIRSTKLEDSAMYFCASGGEDRTDTQYFGPGTRLTVL.

CDR3 bases: TGTGCCAGCAGCTTGGCCCTTAATGAAAAACTGTTTTTT. As protein: CASSLALNEKLFF. The chain has TRBV5-6 and TRBJ1-4; no clear D. The V gene's germline CDR1 is SGHDT and CDR2 YYEEEE. This CDR3 is built from 13 residues. Between the trimmed V and J ends, which lost 0 bases and 4 bases, there was a span of 4 bases.

This sequence joins TRBV5-1 and TRBJ1-1; 7 bases map to TRBD1. CDR3 length: 14 residues. The ends lost 9 bases at V and 1 base at J; junction bases unmatched: 9. Germline V gene lookup returns CDR1 SGHRS and CDR2 YFSETQ. CDR3 DNA sequence: TGCGCCACCAAGACACAGGGGACGAACACTGAAGCTTTCTTT. Its translation is CATKTQGTNTEAFF.

V is TRBV18 and J is TRBJ2-3, with 9 bases lining up with TRBD1. Germline lookup yields CDR1 KGHSH and CDR2 LQKENI. The V gene end was trimmed by 2 bases and the J gene end by 3 bases; junction bases not matched to a gene: 0. The CDR3 totals 14 residues. CDR3 coding DNA: TGTGCCAGCTCACCAGGGACAGGGACAGATACGCAGTATTTT. Its translation is CASSPGTGTDTQYF. The whole variable domain, remainder taken from reference TRBV18 and TRBJ2-3, is NAGVMQNPRHLVRRRGQEARLRCSPMKGHSHVYWYRQLPEEGLKFMVYLQKENIIDESGMPKERFSAEFPKEGPSILRIQQVVRGDSAAYFCASSPGTGTDTQYFGPGTRLTVL.

This clone was seen a handful of times. The chain employs TRBV19 and TRBJ2-1; maybe TRBD1 (5 bases). The germline V gene has CDR1 LNHDA and CDR2 SQIVND (reference sequence). V dropped 7 bases and J dropped 0 bases, with 16 bases sitting between them. CDR3 length: 16 amino acids. The CDR3 loop is CASTGRQGNSYNEQFF. DNA of the CDR3: TGTGCCAGTACAGGTAGGCAGGGTAACTCCTACAATGAGCAGTTCTTC.

The gene calls are TRBV30 and TRBJ2-7, with D perhaps matching TRBD2 (5 bases). Germline V CDR1 and CDR2: GTSNPN, SVGIG (reference sequence). CDR3 length: 11 residues. With 2 bases removed from V and 7 bases from J, the gap between germline ends came to 9 bases. CDR3 amino acids: CAWSMGAEQYF. As DNA, the CDR3 is TGTGCCTGGAGTATGGGAGCTGAGCAGTACTTC.